This T cell receptor beta chain was retrieved from a study of cytomegalovirus exposure and HLA in healthy donors. This clone appeared a single time. This PCR relied on a set of 60 Vbeta primers and 13 Jbeta primers. Method: immunoSEQ multiplex PCR; TCRdb's copy keeps in-frame clones and lacks some. The top ten clones hold around 13% of a sample with about 150,000 clones, about 80% of them seen once. This receptor was identified in a man aged 30-40 years in good health and CMV-seropositive. The sample comprised PBMCs.

The CDR3 nucleotides are TGTGCCAGCACCAAAATGGACAGGTCCTACCAGCCCCAGCATTTT. Translating gives CASTKMDRSYQPQHF. This sequence joins TRBV28 and TRBJ1-5; TRBD1 aligns across 7 bases. V was pared by 7 bases and J by 7 bases, with 13 bases of the junction left unmatched. Germline V CDR1 and CDR2: MDHEN, SYDVKM. The CDR3 contains 15 residues.